One and the same sample provided the 8 T cell receptor beta chains below, sequenced in a study of blood T cell repertoires in COVID-19. Some clones are missing from TCRdb's copy, which holds only in-frame ones; the method was immunoSEQ multiplex PCR. The sample comprises fewer than 400,000 clones, approximately 86% of which are singletons, and around 2.9% rests with the top ten. What was sequenced was peripheral blood. The receptors originated from a human donor in a cohort sampled during active COVID-19.

The chain carries TRBV7-9 and TRBJ1-2; 7 bases are shared with TRBD1. The ends lost 5 bases at V and 8 bases at J; junction bases unmatched: 11. Germline V gene lookup returns CDR1 SEHNR and CDR2 FQNEAQ (reference sequence). The CDR3 is 14 residues long. The DNA of the CDR3 is TGTGCCAGCAGCCCTGGGAAGACAGGGATCGGCTACACCTTC. The encoded protein is CASSPGKTGIGYTF.

The CDR3 DNA reads TGTGCCAGCAGTTTATTAGGCGGGAGTATCTTGGATGAGCAGTTCTTC. Its translation: CASSLLGGSILDEQFF. This chain connects TRBV28 to TRBJ2-1; 7 bases are a match to TRBD2. V shed 1 base, J shed 8 bases, and the junction held 11 bases outside the gene matches. Germline-derived CDR1 and CDR2 are MDHEN and SYDVKM. The CDR3 has 16 residues.

The chain recombines TRBV12-5 with TRBJ1-5, with 7 bases identical to TRBD1. The CDR3 extends over 16 amino acids. V gave up 1 base and J gave up 3 bases; unmatched junction bases: 6. From germline, CDR1 is LGHNT and CDR2 FRNRAP. The CDR3 DNA reads TGTGCTAGTGGTTTGGGCCGGGACAGTTTCAATCAGCCCCAGCATTTT. Translating gives CASGLGRDSFNQPQHF.

Concerning this clone: The same CDR3 can be traced to other DNA sequences in this sample. The genes are TRBV6-5 and TRBJ1-1; D unclear. Trimming removed 7 bases from V and 4 bases from J, with 7 bases in between. The CDR3 covers 11 residues. Germline CDR1 is MNHEY and CDR2 is SVGAGI. In DNA, the CDR3 is TGTGCCAGCACCGGAGGCACTGAAGCTTTCTTT. It translates to CASTGGTEAFF.

This chain links TRBV24-1 with TRBJ2-5; D may be TRBD2 (7 bases). This CDR3 is built from 14 residues. The ends were cut back, 5 bases at V and 2 bases at J, with 11 bases in the middle. Germline V gene data show CDR1 as KGHDR and CDR2 as SFDVKD. The CDR3 here is CATSGGGLQETQYF. The CDR3 DNA sequence: TGTGCCACCAGTGGCGGGGGCTTACAAGAGACCCAGTACTTC.

The chain links TRBV2 to TRBJ2-2, with a tentative D call TRBD1 (6 bases). This CDR3 has 13 residues. The germline V and J ends were trimmed by 8 bases and 4 bases, with 11 bases remaining between them. Germline V gene sequence: CDR1 SNHLY, CDR2 FYNNEI. CDR3 DNA sequence: TGTGCCAGCCGTCAGGGGAGCACCGGGGAGCTGTTTTTT. Translated, it gives CASRQGSTGELFF. Drawing the rest from reference TRBV2 and TRBJ2-2, the complete variable domain is EPEVTQTPSHQVTQMGQEVILRCVPISNHLYFYWYRQILGQKVEFLVSFYNNEISEKSEIFDDQFSVERPDGSNFTLKIRSTKLEDSAMYFCASRQGSTGELFFGEGSRLTVL.

The chain joins TRBV3-1 (or the pseudogene TRBV3-2) to TRBJ2-3, with 12 bases that match TRBD2. The germline gives CDR1 LGHDT, CDR2 YNNKEL (reference sequence). J lost 6 bases, V lost 0 bases, and 4 bases had no gene match. This CDR3 comprises 16 residues. In nucleotides, the CDR3 is TGTGCCAGCAGCCAAGAGGCTAGCGGGGGGGATGATACGCAGTATTTT. Encoded protein: CASSQEASGGDDTQYF.

The chain joins TRBV6-5 to TRBJ2-7; 7 bases match TRBD2. The CDR3 spans 15 residues. Germline loops: CDR1 MNHEY, CDR2 SVGAGI. Trimming at V came to 0 bases and at J to 2 bases, leaving 4 bases not matched to a gene. This chain's CDR3 is CASSYSSGLAYEQYF. The CDR3 DNA is TGTGCCAGCAGTTACTCGTCCGGACTAGCCTACGAGCAGTACTTC.